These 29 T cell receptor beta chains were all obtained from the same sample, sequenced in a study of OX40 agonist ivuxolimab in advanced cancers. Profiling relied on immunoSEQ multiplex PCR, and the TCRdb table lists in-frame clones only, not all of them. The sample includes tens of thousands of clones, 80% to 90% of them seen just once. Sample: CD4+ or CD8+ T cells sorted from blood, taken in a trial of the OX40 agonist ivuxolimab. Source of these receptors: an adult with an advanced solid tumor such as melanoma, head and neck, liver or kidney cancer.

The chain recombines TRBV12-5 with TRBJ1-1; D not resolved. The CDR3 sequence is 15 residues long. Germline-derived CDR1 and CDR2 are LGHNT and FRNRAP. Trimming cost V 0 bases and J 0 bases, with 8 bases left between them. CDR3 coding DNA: TGTGCTAGTGGTTTGGTACTTACCGTGAACACTGAAGCTTTCTTT. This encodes CASGLVLTVNTEAFF.

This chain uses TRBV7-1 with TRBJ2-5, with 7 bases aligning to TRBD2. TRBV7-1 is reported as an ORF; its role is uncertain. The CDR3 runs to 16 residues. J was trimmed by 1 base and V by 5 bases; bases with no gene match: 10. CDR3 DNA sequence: TGTGCCAGCAGCCTTGGGGCGTCTAGCGGCCAAGAGACCCAGTACTTC. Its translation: CASSLGASSGQETQYF.

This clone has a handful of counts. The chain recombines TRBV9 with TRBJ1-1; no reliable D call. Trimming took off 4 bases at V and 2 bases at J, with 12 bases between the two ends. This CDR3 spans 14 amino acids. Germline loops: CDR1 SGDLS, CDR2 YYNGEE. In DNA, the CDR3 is TGTGCCAGCAGCTCAGACCCTTACAACACTGAAGCTTTCTTT. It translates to CASSSDPYNTEAFF. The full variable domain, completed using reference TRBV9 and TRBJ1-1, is DSGVTQTPKHLITATGQRVTLRCSPRSGDLSVYWYQQSLDQGLQFLIQYYNGEERAKGNILERFSAQQFPDLHSELNLSSLELGDSALYFCASSSDPYNTEAFFGQGTRLTVV.

CDR3 protein: CASSRWDGSTDTQYF. The CDR3 bases are TGTGCCAGCAGCAGGTGGGACGGAAGCACAGATACGCAGTATTTT. The chain links TRBV9 to TRBJ2-3; D possibly uses TRBD1 or TRBD2 (5 bases each). This CDR3 spans 15 amino acids. V was shortened by 4 bases and J by 0 bases, with 12 bases between the two germline ends. Germline V gives CDR1 SGDLS, CDR2 YYNGEE.

The CDR3 nucleotides are TGTGCCAGCAGCATTAGTGAGAGGGCGGCCCTGTTCTTC. Its protein is CASSISERAALFF. This chain links TRBV11-1 with TRBJ2-1, with D maybe TRBD2 (5 bases). The CDR3 has 13 amino acids. Trimming pared 5 bases from V and 15 bases from J, leaving 20 bases between. Germline CDR1 reads SGHAT; CDR2 reads FQDESV (reference sequence).

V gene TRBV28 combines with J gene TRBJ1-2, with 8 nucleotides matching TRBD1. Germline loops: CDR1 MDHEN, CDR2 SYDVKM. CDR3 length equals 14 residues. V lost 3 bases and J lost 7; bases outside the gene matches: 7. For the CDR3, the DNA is TGTGCCAGCAGTTTTTCCAGGGGGCTTAGTGGCTACACCTTC. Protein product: CASSFSRGLSGYTF.

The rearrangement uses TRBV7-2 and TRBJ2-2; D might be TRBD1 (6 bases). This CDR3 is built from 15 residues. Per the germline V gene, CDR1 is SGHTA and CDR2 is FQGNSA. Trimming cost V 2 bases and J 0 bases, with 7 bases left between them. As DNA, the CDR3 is TGTGCCAGCAGCTTAACAGGGCCGAACACCGGGGAGCTGTTTTTT. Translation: CASSLTGPNTGELFF.

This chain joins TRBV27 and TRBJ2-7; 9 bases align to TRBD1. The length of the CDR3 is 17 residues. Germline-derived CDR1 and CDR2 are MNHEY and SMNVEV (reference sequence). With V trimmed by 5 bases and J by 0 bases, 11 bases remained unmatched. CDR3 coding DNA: TGTGCCAGCAGTCCCCAGCCGGGACAGGGCCCCTCCTACGAGCAGTACTTC. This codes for CASSPQPGQGPSYEQYF.

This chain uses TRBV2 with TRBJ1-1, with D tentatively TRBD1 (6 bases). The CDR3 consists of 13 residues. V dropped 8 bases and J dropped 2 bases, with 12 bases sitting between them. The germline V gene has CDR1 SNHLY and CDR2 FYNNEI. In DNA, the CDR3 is TGTGCCAGCGGACAGATCCCTAACACTGAAGCTTTCTTT. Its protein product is CASGQIPNTEAFF.

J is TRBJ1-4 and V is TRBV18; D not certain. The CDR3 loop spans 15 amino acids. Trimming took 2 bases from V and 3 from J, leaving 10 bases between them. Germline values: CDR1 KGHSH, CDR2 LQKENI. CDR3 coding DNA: TGTGCCAGCTCACCAGCAGCGAGTCCTAATGAAAAACTGTTTTTT. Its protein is CASSPAASPNEKLFF.

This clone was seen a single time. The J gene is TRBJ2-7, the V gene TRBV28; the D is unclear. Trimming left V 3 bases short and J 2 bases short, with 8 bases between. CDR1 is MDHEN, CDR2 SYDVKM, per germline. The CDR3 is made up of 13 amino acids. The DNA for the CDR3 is TGTGCCAGCAGTTTGGTGGGCCCCTACGAGCAGTACTTC. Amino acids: CASSLVGPYEQYF.

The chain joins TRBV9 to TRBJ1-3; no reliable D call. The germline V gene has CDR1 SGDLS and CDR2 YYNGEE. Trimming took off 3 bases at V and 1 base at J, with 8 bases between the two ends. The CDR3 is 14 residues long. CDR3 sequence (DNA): TGTGCCAGCAGCGATCAGATTTCTGGAAACACCATATATTTT. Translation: CASSDQISGNTIYF.

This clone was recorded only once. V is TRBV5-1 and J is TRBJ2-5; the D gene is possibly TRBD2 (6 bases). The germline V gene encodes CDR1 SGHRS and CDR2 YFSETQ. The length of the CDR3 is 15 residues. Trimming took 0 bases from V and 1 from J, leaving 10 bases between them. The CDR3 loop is CASSLEPAGQETQYF. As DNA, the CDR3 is TGCGCCAGCAGCTTGGAGCCAGCGGGCCAAGAGACCCAGTACTTC.

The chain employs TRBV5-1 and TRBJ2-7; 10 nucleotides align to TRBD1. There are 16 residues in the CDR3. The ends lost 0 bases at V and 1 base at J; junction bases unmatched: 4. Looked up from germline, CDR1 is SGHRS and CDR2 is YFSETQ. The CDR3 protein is CASSLVPGQGSYEQYF. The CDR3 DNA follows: TGCGCCAGCAGCTTGGTCCCGGGACAGGGGTCCTACGAGCAGTACTTC.

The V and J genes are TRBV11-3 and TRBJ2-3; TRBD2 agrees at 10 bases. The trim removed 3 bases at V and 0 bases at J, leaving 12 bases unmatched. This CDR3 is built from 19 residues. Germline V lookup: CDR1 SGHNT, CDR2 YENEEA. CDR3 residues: CASSFVGLAGAKSTDTQYF. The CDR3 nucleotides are TGTGCCAGCAGCTTCGTTGGGCTAGCGGGAGCCAAAAGCACAGATACGCAGTATTTT.

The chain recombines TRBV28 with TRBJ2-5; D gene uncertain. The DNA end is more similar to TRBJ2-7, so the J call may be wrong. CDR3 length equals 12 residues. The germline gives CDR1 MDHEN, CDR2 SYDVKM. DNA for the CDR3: TGTGCCAGCAGCTCAATCTCCTACGAGCAGTACTTC. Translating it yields CASSSISYEQYF.

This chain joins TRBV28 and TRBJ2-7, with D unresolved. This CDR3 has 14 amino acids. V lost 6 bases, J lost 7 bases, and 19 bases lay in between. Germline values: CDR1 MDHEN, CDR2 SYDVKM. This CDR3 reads CASRYLRKGREQYF. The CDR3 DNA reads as TGTGCCAGCAGATACCTCCGAAAGGGCAGAGAGCAGTACTTC. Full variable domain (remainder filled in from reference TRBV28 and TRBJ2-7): DVKVTQSSRYLVKRTGEKVFLECVQDMDHENMFWYRQDPGLGLRLIYFSYDVKMKEKGDIPEGYSVSREKKERFSLILESASTNQTSMYLCASRYLRKGREQYFGPGTRLTVT.

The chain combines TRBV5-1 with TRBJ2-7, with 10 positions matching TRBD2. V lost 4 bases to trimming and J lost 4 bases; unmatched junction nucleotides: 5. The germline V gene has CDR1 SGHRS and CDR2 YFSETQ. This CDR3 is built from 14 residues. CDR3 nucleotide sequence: TGCGCCAGCAGCAACCTAGCGGGAGCGTACGAGCAGTACTTC. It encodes CASSNLAGAYEQYF. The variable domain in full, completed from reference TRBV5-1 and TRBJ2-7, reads KAGVTQTPRYLIKTRGQQVTLSCSPISGHRSVSWYQQTPGQGLQFLFEYFSETQRNKGNFPGRFSGRQFSNSRSEMNVSTLELGDSALYLCASSNLAGAYEQYFGPGTRLTVT.

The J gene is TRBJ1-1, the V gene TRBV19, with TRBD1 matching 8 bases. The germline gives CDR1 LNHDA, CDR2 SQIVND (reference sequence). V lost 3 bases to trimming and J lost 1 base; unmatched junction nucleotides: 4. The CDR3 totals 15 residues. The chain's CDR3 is CASSITGGQNTEAFF. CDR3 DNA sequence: TGTGCCAGTAGTATCACAGGGGGACAGAACACTGAAGCTTTCTTT.

The CDR3 region has the DNA TGTGCCAGCGATCTCGGCGGGACTAGCGGGGAGACCCAGTACTTC. It encodes CASDLGGTSGETQYF. The chain links TRBV7-2 to TRBJ2-5, with TRBD2 matching 12 bases. V lost 8 bases to trimming and J lost 5 bases; unmatched junction nucleotides: 9. There are 15 residues in the CDR3. Germline V gene lookup returns CDR1 SGHTA and CDR2 FQGNSA.

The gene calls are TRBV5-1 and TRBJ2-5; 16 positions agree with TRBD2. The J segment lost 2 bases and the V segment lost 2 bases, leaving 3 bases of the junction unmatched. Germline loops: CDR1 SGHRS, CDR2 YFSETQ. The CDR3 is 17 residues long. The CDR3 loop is CASSFGTSGRAQETQYF. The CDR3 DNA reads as TGCGCCAGCAGCTTCGGGACTAGCGGGAGGGCACAAGAGACCCAGTACTTC.

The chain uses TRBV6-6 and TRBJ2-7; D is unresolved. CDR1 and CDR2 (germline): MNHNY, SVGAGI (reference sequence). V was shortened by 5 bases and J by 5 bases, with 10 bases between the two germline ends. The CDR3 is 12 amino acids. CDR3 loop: CASSQTVDEQYF. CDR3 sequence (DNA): TGTGCCAGCAGTCAGACTGTCGACGAGCAGTACTTC.

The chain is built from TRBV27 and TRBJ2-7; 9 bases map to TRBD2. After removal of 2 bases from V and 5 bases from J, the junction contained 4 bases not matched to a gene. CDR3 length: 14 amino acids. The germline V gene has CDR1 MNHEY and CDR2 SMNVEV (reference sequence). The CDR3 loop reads CASSLGLASHEQYF. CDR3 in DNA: TGTGCCAGCAGTTTAGGACTAGCGTCCCACGAGCAGTACTTC.

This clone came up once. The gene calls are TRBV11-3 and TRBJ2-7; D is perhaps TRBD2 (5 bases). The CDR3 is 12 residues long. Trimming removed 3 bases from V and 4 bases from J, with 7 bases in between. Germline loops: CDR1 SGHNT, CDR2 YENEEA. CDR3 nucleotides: TGTGCCAGCAGCTTTCGGGGTTACGAGCAGTACTTC. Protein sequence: CASSFRGYEQYF.

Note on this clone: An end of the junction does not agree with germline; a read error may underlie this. The CDR3 sequence: CASSLTGGEARRLF. CDR3 coding DNA: TGCGCCAGCAGCCTGACAGGGGGCGAAGCCCGGCGGCTCTTC. V gene TRBV5-1 combines with J gene TRBJ2-1, with 10 bases fitting TRBD1. Looked up from germline, CDR1 is SGHRS and CDR2 is YFSETQ. CDR3 size: 14 residues.

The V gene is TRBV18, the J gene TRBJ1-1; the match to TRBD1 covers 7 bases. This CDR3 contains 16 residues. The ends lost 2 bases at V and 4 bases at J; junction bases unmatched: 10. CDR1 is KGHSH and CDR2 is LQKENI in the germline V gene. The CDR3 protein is CASSPSPGGRGTEAFF. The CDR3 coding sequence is TGTGCCAGCTCACCATCCCCAGGGGGTAGAGGCACTGAAGCTTTCTTT.

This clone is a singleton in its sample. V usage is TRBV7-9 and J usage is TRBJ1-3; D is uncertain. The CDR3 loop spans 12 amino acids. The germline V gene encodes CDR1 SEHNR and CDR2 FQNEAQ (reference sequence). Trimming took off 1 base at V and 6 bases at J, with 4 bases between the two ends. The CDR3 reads CASSLGANTIYF. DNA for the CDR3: TGTGCCAGCAGCTTAGGAGCAAACACCATATATTTT.

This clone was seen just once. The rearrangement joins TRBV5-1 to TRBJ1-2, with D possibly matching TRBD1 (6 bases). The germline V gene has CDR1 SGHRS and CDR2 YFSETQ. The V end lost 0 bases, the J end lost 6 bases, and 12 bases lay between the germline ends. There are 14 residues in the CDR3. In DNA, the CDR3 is TGCGCCAGCAGCTTGGGACAGGTGGGGCATGGCTACACCTTC. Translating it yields CASSLGQVGHGYTF.

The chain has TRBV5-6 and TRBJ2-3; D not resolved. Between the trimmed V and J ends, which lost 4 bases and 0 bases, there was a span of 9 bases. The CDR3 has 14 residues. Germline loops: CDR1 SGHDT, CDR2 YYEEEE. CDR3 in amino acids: CASSGTRSTDTQYF. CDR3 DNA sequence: TGTGCCAGCAGCGGTACACGTAGCACAGATACGCAGTATTTT.